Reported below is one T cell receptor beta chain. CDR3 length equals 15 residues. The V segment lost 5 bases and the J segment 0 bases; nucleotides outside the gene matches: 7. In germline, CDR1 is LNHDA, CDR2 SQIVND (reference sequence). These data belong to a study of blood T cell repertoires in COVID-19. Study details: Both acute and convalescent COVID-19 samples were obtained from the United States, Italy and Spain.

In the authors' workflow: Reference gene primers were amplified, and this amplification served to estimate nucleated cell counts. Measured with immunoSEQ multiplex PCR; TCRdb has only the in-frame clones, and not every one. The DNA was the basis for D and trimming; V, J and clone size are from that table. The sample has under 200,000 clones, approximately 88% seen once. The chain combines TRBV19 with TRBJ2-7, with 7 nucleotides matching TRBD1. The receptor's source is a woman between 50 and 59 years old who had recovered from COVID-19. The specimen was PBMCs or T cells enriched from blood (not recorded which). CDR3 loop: CASSLSGTDSYEQYF. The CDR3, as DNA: TGTGCCAGTAGTCTCTCCGGGACAGACTCCTACGAGCAGTACTTC.